The 24 T cell receptor beta chains reported below all come from one sample, sequenced in a study of cytomegalovirus exposure and HLA in healthy donors. PCR employed 60 Vbeta and 13 Jbeta primers. Measured with immunoSEQ multiplex PCR; TCRdb has only the in-frame clones, and not every one. The data hold roughly 250,000 clones, with about 66% observed a single time. The source material was PBMCs. These receptors came from a female donor in good health and CMV-seronegative.

The rearrangement joins TRBV27 to TRBJ2-1; D remains unclear. Between the trimmed V and J ends, which lost 2 bases and 2 bases, there was a span of 10 bases. Germline V CDR1 and CDR2: MNHEY, SMNVEV (reference sequence). The CDR3 contains 15 residues. CDR3 protein: CASSLGTYTYNEQFF. CDR3 DNA sequence: TGTGCCAGCAGTTTAGGTACTTATACCTACAATGAGCAGTTCTTC.

This sequence joins TRBV2 and TRBJ2-7; 10 bases line up with TRBD2. This CDR3 has 15 residues. V dropped 9 bases and J dropped 6; count of bases not matched to a gene: 14. Germline V lookup: CDR1 SNHLY, CDR2 FYNNEI. The CDR3 nucleotides read TGTGCCAGTCAGACTAGCGGGCCCCTTAACGGCGAGCAGTACTTC. This translates into CASQTSGPLNGEQYF.

This clone was recorded a few times. This sequence joins TRBV4-1 and TRBJ2-2; D gene uncertain. Trimming pared 0 bases from V and 4 bases from J, leaving 15 bases between. Germline V lookup: CDR1 MGHRA, CDR2 YSYEKL. The CDR3 is 17 amino acids. The CDR3 sequence: CASSQEFFNTLTGELFF. The CDR3 coding sequence is TGCGCCAGCAGCCAAGAGTTCTTTAACACCCTCACCGGGGAGCTGTTTTTT.

The rearrangement uses TRBV10-3 and TRBJ1-1, with TRBD1 identical over 7 bases. This CDR3 spans 15 amino acids. Losses at the gene ends were 3 bases for V and 0 bases for J; bases not matched to a gene: 4. The germline CDR1 and CDR2 sequences are ENHRY and SYGVKD. This CDR3 reads CAISEIDRVNTEAFF. The CDR3 coding sequence is TGTGCCATCAGTGAAATTGACAGGGTGAACACTGAAGCTTTCTTT.

On this clone: Its ends do not fully match the called genes, so a read error is possible. This sequence joins TRBV6-5 and TRBJ1-3; TRBD1 might be the D (6 bases). There are 13 residues in the CDR3. Germline V gene lookup returns CDR1 MNHEY and CDR2 SVGAGI. As DNA, the CDR3 is TGTGCCAGTAGCAGGGGCGTTGGAAACACCATACATTTT. Protein: CASSRGVGNTIHF.

The chain couples TRBV9 to TRBJ1-2; D gene ambiguous. CDR1 and CDR2 from the germline V gene are SGDLS and YYNGEE. Between the trimmed V and J ends, which lost 3 bases and 2 bases, there was a span of 20 bases. The CDR3 consists of 17 residues. The CDR3 region has the DNA TGTGCCAGCAGCGCAGGCCCCATACTGACGGAAAACTATGGCTACACCTTC. Protein sequence: CASSAGPILTENYGYTF.

The gene calls are TRBV4-1 and TRBJ1-1; 8 nucleotides match TRBD1. Germline V lookup: CDR1 MGHRA, CDR2 YSYEKL. The V gene end was trimmed by 4 bases and the J gene end by 3 bases; junction bases not matched to a gene: 7. The CDR3 is made up of 15 amino acids. CDR3 DNA sequence: TGCGCCAGCAGCCGGGCGGACAGGGAAGACACTGAAGCTTTCTTT. This sequence encodes CASSRADREDTEAFF.

The CDR3 bases are TGCGCCAGCAGCTCGGCGGAAGGGGGAAAACTGTTTTTT. This gives the protein CASSSAEGGKLFF. V is TRBV5-1 and J is TRBJ1-4, with a tentative D call TRBD1 (6 bases). The germline V gene has CDR1 SGHRS and CDR2 YFSETQ. Trimming removed 3 bases from V and 10 bases from J, with 13 bases in between. The CDR3 is made up of 13 amino acids.

The gene calls are TRBV2 and TRBJ2-7; D is possibly TRBD1 (6 bases). V was clipped by 5 bases and J by 2 bases, with 10 bases between them. This CDR3 is built from 13 residues. Germline V lookup: CDR1 SNHLY, CDR2 FYNNEI. This CDR3 reads CASSSRGTYEQYF. The CDR3 bases are TGTGCCAGCAGTTCCAGGGGCACCTACGAGCAGTACTTC.

The chain combines TRBV9 with TRBJ1-1, with D hard to call. CDR1 and CDR2 (germline): SGDLS, YYNGEE. The V end was cut by 4 bases, the J end by 4 bases, with 11 bases between. This CDR3 spans 13 amino acids. The CDR3, as DNA: TGTGCCAGCAGCCCTCCCTATGGCACTGAAGCTTTCTTT. This translates into CASSPPYGTEAFF.

V and J are TRBV14 and TRBJ1-1; the D gene is possibly TRBD1 (6 bases). Germline values: CDR1 SGHDN, CDR2 FVKESK. The length of the CDR3 is 14 residues. V was cut by 4 bases and J by 0 bases, with 9 bases left in between. CDR3 sequence reads: CASSRTEMNTEAFF. The CDR3 DNA reads as TGTGCCAGCAGCCGGACAGAGATGAACACTGAAGCTTTCTTT.

This clone came up a few times. V is TRBV18 and J is TRBJ2-2; the D gene is possibly TRBD2 (6 bases). Deletions cut 3 bases from V and 5 bases from J, with 7 bases between. The CDR3 is made up of 13 amino acids. Per the germline V gene, CDR1 is KGHSH and CDR2 is LQKENI. The CDR3 loop reads CASSPRGTGELFF. The CDR3 DNA reads as TGTGCCAGCTCACCTCGGGGGACCGGGGAGCTGTTTTTT.

This clone was seen once. The chain links TRBV30 to TRBJ2-5; perhaps TRBD2 as D (6 bases). Germline CDR1 and CDR2: GTSNPN and SVGIG (reference sequence). This CDR3 comprises 14 residues. V was clipped by 2 bases and J by 2 bases, with 12 bases between them. CDR3 protein: CAWSFWGDQETQYF. CDR3 nucleotide sequence: TGTGCCTGGAGTTTCTGGGGGGATCAAGAGACCCAGTACTTC.

V and J are TRBV30 and TRBJ2-2; D gene uncertain. This CDR3 has 13 residues. V lost 0 bases and J 3 bases, leaving 5 bases between the germline ends. Germline-derived CDR1 and CDR2 are GTSNPN and SVGIG (reference sequence). The CDR3 protein is CAWSVGDTGELFF. The CDR3 nucleotides are TGTGCCTGGAGTGTGGGCGACACCGGGGAGCTGTTTTTT.

This clone appeared once. The rearrangement links TRBV6-4 to TRBJ2-6, with TRBD2 matching over 7 bases. This CDR3 contains 20 residues. The J segment lost 1 base and the V segment lost 0 bases, leaving 12 bases of the junction unmatched. The germline V gene has CDR1 MRHNA and CDR2 SNTAGT. The CDR3 sequence: CASSDSMWAGVISGANVLTF. The CDR3, as DNA: TGTGCCAGCAGTGACTCGATGTGGGCGGGAGTCATATCTGGGGCCAACGTCCTGACTTTC.

This clone was counted between two and nine times. The V and J genes are TRBV6-5 and TRBJ1-2, with a tentative D call TRBD1 (6 bases). Germline-derived CDR1 and CDR2 are MNHEY and SVGAGI. There are 12 residues in the CDR3. Trimming pared 8 bases from V and 6 bases from J, leaving 13 bases between. The CDR3 is CASRRQADGYTF. CDR3 DNA sequence: TGTGCCAGCCGTCGACAGGCCGATGGCTACACCTTC.

The chain joins TRBV6-1 to TRBJ1-1; tentatively, D is TRBD1 (6 bases). CDR3 size: 15 residues. V was trimmed by 0 bases and J by 4 bases, leaving 12 bases between them. In germline, CDR1 is MNHNS, CDR2 SASEGT. The CDR3 nucleotides read TGTGCCAGCAGTGAAGCACAGGGATGGGCCACTGAAGCTTTCTTT. This sequence encodes CASSEAQGWATEAFF.

This clone was detected only a few times. The chain combines TRBV5-1 with TRBJ2-7, with TRBD2 matching over 9 bases. Germline-derived CDR1 and CDR2 are SGHRS and YFSETQ. The CDR3 extends over 14 amino acids. The trim removed 4 bases at V and 5 bases at J, leaving 7 bases unmatched. In DNA form, the CDR3 reads TGCGCCAGCAGCCTTGTAGCGGGAGAAGACGAGCAGTACTTC. Translated: CASSLVAGEDEQYF.

V gene TRBV28 combines with J gene TRBJ2-2, with a possible D match to TRBD2 (5 bases). Per germline, CDR1 MDHEN and CDR2 SYDVKM. The CDR3 length is 13 residues. V lost 3 bases, J lost 6 bases, and 8 bases lay in between. CDR3 bases: TGTGCCAGCAGTTTTGTGAGGGCCGGGGAGCTGTTTTTT. Translating it yields CASSFVRAGELFF.

This clone was seen only a few times. The V and J genes are TRBV6-1 and TRBJ1-1; the D gene is possibly TRBD1 (5 bases). CDR3 size: 12 residues. V shed 6 bases and J shed 7 bases, with 12 bases lying between them. CDR1 is MNHNS and CDR2 is SASEGT in the germline V gene. CDR3: CASRGSGNEAFF. DNA of the CDR3: TGTGCCAGCAGGGGGTCAGGGAATGAAGCTTTCTTT.

This clone appeared a few times. This chain joins TRBV4-2 and TRBJ2-5, with 7 nucleotides matching TRBD1. V was pared by 3 bases and J by 3 bases, with 7 bases of the junction left unmatched. Germline loops: CDR1 LGHNA, CDR2 YNFKEQ. The CDR3 runs to 15 residues. The CDR3 region is CASSHLMGTEETQYF. The CDR3 DNA sequence: TGTGCCAGCAGCCACCTCATGGGGACAGAAGAGACCCAGTACTTC.

The chain uses TRBV11-3 and TRBJ1-2; D remains ambiguous. The CDR3 runs to 12 residues. Germline CDR1 SGHNT, CDR2 YENEEA. Trimming removed 5 bases at V and 8 bases at J, with 12 bases between. This CDR3 is CASSPRGGGYTF. In DNA, the CDR3 is TGTGCCAGCAGCCCCCGAGGAGGAGGCTACACCTTC.

The rearrangement links TRBV7-6 to TRBJ2-7; TRBD1 might be the D (5 bases). Germline CDR1 is SGHVS and CDR2 is FNYEAQ. The CDR3 has 15 residues. The ends were cut back, 4 bases at V and 4 bases at J, with 17 bases in the middle. For the CDR3, the DNA is TGTGCCAGCAGCTCTTCAGGGTCATATCGGTACGAGCAGTACTTC. Amino acid sequence: CASSSSGSYRYEQYF. Variable domain in full (rest from reference TRBV7-6 and TRBJ2-7): GAGVSQSPRYKVTKRGQDVALRCDPISGHVSLYWYRQALGQGPEFLTYFNYEAQQDKSGLPNDRFSAERPEGSISTLTIQRTEQRDSAMYRCASSSSGSYRYEQYFGPGTRLTVT.

The genes are TRBV28 and TRBJ2-1, with TRBD2 identical over 10 bases. Trimming cost V 3 bases and J 8 bases; bases outside gene matches: 7. Germline loops: CDR1 MDHEN, CDR2 SYDVKM. CDR3 length: 15 amino acids. The CDR3 nucleotides read TGTGCCAGCAGTTTTGACAGCGGGGGGGAGGATGAGCAGTTCTTC. Its protein is CASSFDSGGEDEQFF.